This T cell receptor beta chain emerged from a study of Ad26.COV2.S vaccination and SARS-CoV-2 variants (dated by TCRdb to the early 2020s). Regarding the study in general: Donors in the vaccine arm were drawn from COV1001, a phase I-IIa trial of Ad26.COV2.S in healthy adults that was multicentre, randomized, double-blind and placebo-controlled. Ad26.COV2.S was given intramuscularly at 5x10^10 or 1x10^11 viral particles, as a single shot or as two shots 56 days apart. The specificity and breadth of SARS-CoV-2-reactive T cell receptors after Ad26.COV2.S vaccination were assessed by TCRbeta repertoire sequencing. The TCR-sequenced set comprised roughly 30 samples: 19 Ad26.COV2.S vaccine recipients, 5 placebo recipients and 8 SARS-CoV-2 convalescent individuals. Participants in the trial were split at random into five groups of five each, receiving low-dose or high-dose Ad26.COV2.S once or twice, or else placebo on both occasions. Investigators remained blinded to trial group allocation during experiments and outcome assessment.

With regard to this clone: What antigen it recognizes has not been identified. No much larger clonotype is one base removed from it; base qualities were not supplied.

TCRbeta CDR3 regions were sequenced with the immunoSEQ Assay. After extraction, genomic DNA underwent amplification by bias-controlled multiplex PCR, followed by high-throughput sequencing. Per the authors' processing: To quantify the absolute abundance of each unique TCRbeta CDR3 region, sequences were collapsed and filtered. T cell fraction was estimated by normalizing TCRbeta template counts to usable DNA, which was measured by amplifying reference genes present in all nucleated cells. Repertoire TCRs were annotated as SARS-CoV-2-specific when V gene, CDR3 amino acid sequence and J gene were exactly matched to a known reactive TCR set. The reference SARS-CoV-2 TCR set was derived from MIRA and filtered for enrichment in COVID-19-positive ImmuneCODE repertoires, a step that removed public or cross-reactive TCRs. Based on the MIRA antigens, annotated TCRs were further analysed at the level of specific ORF or position within ORF. Breadth was defined as the number of annotated unique rearrangements divided by the total number of unique productive rearrangements, and depth was defined as the summed frequency of the annotated unique rearrangements. TCR breadth was compared between groups using two-sided Wilcoxon rank-sum tests. Not all clones reach the TCRdb copy of this immuneACCESS table, which keeps in-frame sequences only. Checked studies attribute under half of the gap to unresolved V genes and leave the rest unexplained. V and J calls and clone size come straight from that table; D and trimming were deduced from the DNA. The sample has about 400,000 clones on record, 70% to 90% of them singletons. The ten largest clones add up to under 2% of the sample.

Read against the paper, the sample's treatment or condition label means: roughly 19 received Ad26.COV2.S at low or high dose, single or two shots; about 5 received placebo; per-sample allocation not given. Repertoires of vaccine and placebo recipients were sequenced from samples taken on day 63 after the first injection. In Cohort 1b, around 25 adults aged 18-55 years were enrolled at a single site in Boston, USA, between 29 July and 7 August 2020. As a vaccine, Ad26.COV2.S was a replication-incompetent adenovirus type 26 vector that expressed a prefusion-stabilized SARS-CoV-2 spike protein derived from the original Wuhan strain. Study-wide findings and limitations: It was noted by the authors that total T cell responses may have been underestimated by the TCR breadth and depth analyses. The study was not powered for comparison of responses between vaccine doses or regimens. Substantial breadth of spike-specific CD8+ and CD4+ T cell responses was reported after vaccination. Spike-specific TCR breadth was higher in Ad26.COV2.S recipients than in placebo recipients (P = 0.0014). Comparable non-spike TCR breadth was observed between vaccine and placebo recipients, consistent with only spike being contained in the vaccine.

V is reduced by 2 bases and J by 0 bases, leaving a spacing of 8 bases between them. From a lookup of the germline V gene (reference sequence), CDR1 and CDR2 are LGHDT and YNNKEL. Including the terminal cysteine and phenylalanine, the CDR3 comprises 15 residues. Of the read, only the CDR3 DNA is kept; its 45 bases are in frame from base 1. The rearranged segments are TRBV3-1 (or the pseudogene TRBV3-2) and TRBJ1-3; the D gene cannot be named for sure. The material sequenced was peripheral blood, taken in a trial of Ad26.COV2.S vaccine versus placebo. The sequence derives from a person aged 18-65 years who received the Ad26.COV2.S COVID-19 vaccine or a placebo. The sequenced DNA: TGTGCCAGCAGCCAAACCAGGTCCTCTGGAAACACCATATATTTT. This translates into CASSQTRSSGNTIYF.